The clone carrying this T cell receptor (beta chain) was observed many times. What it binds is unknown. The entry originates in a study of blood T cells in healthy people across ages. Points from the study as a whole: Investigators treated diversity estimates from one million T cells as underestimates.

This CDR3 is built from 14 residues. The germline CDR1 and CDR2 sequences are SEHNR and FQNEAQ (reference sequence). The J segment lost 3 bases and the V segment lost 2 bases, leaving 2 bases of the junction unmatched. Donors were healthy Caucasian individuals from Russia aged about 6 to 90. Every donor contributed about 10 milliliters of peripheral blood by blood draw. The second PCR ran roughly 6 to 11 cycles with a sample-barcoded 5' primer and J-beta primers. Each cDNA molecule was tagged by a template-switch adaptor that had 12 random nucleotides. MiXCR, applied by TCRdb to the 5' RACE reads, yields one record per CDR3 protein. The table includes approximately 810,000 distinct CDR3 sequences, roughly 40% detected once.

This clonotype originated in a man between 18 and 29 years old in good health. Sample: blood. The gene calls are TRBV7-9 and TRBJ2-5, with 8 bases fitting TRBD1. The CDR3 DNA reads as TGTGCCAGCAGCTTACAGGGGGCTGAAGAGACCCAGTACTTC. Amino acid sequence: CASSLQGAEETQYF. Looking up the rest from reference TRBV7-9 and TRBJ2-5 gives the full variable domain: DTGVSQNPRHKITKRGQNVTFRCDPISEHNRLYWYRQTLGQGPEFLTYFQNEAQLEKSRLLSDRFSAERPKGSFSTLEIQRTEQGDSAMYLCASSLQGAEETQYFGPGTRLLVL.